The 7 T cell receptor beta chains presented below share a single source sample, sequenced in a study of early stage breast cancer tumors. The table came from immunoSEQ multiplex PCR; TCRdb's copy has only in-frame clones and leaves some out. The sample includes several thousand clones, 55% to 75% of them seen just once. The sample was breast tumor tissue. These receptor sequences come from a person in their sixties with breast cancer.

The chain is built from TRBV6-1 and TRBJ2-4; TRBD2 might be the D (6 bases). CDR1 is MNHNS and CDR2 is SASEGT in the germline V gene. CDR3 length equals 13 residues. The V end lost 6 bases, the J end lost 4 bases, and 10 bases lay between the germline ends. CDR3 nucleotides: TGTGCCAGCAGGAGGGACTCAAAAAACATTCAGTACTTC. This encodes CASRRDSKNIQYF.

This rearrangement joins TRBV5-1 to TRBJ1-1; perhaps TRBD1 as D (5 bases). The ends were cut back, 0 bases at V and 4 bases at J, with 13 bases in the middle. CDR3 size: 15 residues. Germline CDR1 and CDR2: SGHRS and YFSETQ. The CDR3 coding sequence is TGCGCCAGCAGCTTGGTTTGGGGGGTTGGCACTGAAGCTTTCTTT. The encoded protein is CASSLVWGVGTEAFF.

This clone showed up just a few times. The gene calls are TRBV11-3 and TRBJ1-2; D is perhaps TRBD1 (5 bases). The CDR3 has 12 amino acids. Germline V gives CDR1 SGHNT, CDR2 YENEEA. V dropped 4 bases and J dropped 7 bases, with 10 bases sitting between them. The CDR3 DNA reads as TGTGCCAGCAGCTCCGGGGCGGGTGGCTACACCTTC. Amino acid sequence: CASSSGAGGYTF.

The chain couples TRBV6-6 to TRBJ1-2; a weak D match, TRBD1 (5 bases). V lost 4 bases and J lost 4, with 19 bases in between. CDR3 size: 16 residues. The germline V gene has CDR1 MNHNY and CDR2 SVGAGI (reference sequence). DNA for the CDR3: TGTGCCAGCAGTTCGCCCACCGCGACAGCGAGCTATGGCTACACCTTC. Protein: CASSSPTATASYGYTF.

By share, this clone counts as large (0.1 to 1%). The chain has TRBV14 and TRBJ1-4; D is unresolved. Trimming pared 2 bases from V and 2 bases from J, leaving 18 bases between. The CDR3 is 18 residues long. In germline, CDR1 is SGHDN, CDR2 FVKESK. CDR3 region: CASSQHGRERATNEKLFF. In nucleotides, the CDR3 is TGTGCCAGCAGCCAACATGGGCGTGAGAGGGCGACTAATGAAAAACTGTTTTTT.

The V and J genes are TRBV9 and TRBJ1-2; maybe TRBD1 (5 bases). The CDR3 contains 13 residues. V was trimmed by 0 bases and J by 4 bases, leaving 7 bases between them. The germline gives CDR1 SGDLS, CDR2 YYNGEE. For the CDR3, the DNA is TGTGCCAGCAGCGTAGACGACAGCTATGGCTACACCTTC. Encoded protein: CASSVDDSYGYTF.

The V gene is TRBV21-1, the J gene TRBJ2-1; the table's D call, TRBD1, has no DNA check behind it. TRBV21-1 represents a pseudogene. The CDR3 consists of 16 residues. The CDR3 nucleotides read TGTGCCATCACATTAGGACAGGGCAAACAGCACAATGAGCAGTTCTTC. It translates to CAITLGQGKQHNEQFF.